The 5 T cell receptor beta chains in this list originate from one sample, sequenced in a study of CD8+ T cells in alopecia areata. Treatment meaning: oral pan-JAK inhibitor, 5-10 mg twice daily. After isolation, RNA underwent reverse transcription to generate cDNA as the sequencing template. The table came from immunoSEQ multiplex PCR; TCRdb's copy has only in-frame clones and leaves some out. Among under 150,000 clones, 61% were seen once, and the ten largest hold roughly 5%. This sample comprised CD4+ T cells sorted from blood, obtained at week 4, from a patient treated with tofacitinib. The receptors stem from a human donor with alopecia areata.

This chain uses TRBV30 with TRBJ2-3, with 7 positions matching TRBD2. Germline V gene data show CDR1 as GTSNPN and CDR2 as SVGIG (reference sequence). The ends lost 0 bases at V and 6 bases at J; junction bases unmatched: 12. There are 16 residues in the CDR3. The CDR3 sequence: CAWSVGASGRGDTQYF. CDR3 nucleotide sequence: TGTGCCTGGAGTGTAGGGGCTAGCGGACGAGGGGATACGCAGTATTTT. Using reference TRBV30 and TRBJ2-3 for the parts outside the CDR3, the full variable domain is SQTIHQWPATLVQPVGSPLSLECTVEGTSNPNLYWYRQAAGRGLQLLFYSVGIGQISSEVPQNLSASRPQDRQFILSSKKLLLSDSGFYLCAWSVGASGRGDTQYFGPGTRLTVL.

This clone was observed a handful of times. V gene TRBV2 combines with J gene TRBJ2-7, with D hard to call. CDR1 is SNHLY, CDR2 FYNNEI, per germline. V lost 3 bases to trimming and J lost 0 bases, with 9 bases between them. The CDR3 is 14 residues long. CDR3: CASSETSYSYEQYF. Here the CDR3 DNA reads TGTGCCAGCAGTGAGACGTCGTACTCCTACGAGCAGTACTTC.

The rearrangement uses TRBV4-2 and TRBJ2-1; TRBD1 aligns across 8 bases. Unmatched junction bases numbered 5, after V lost 4 bases and J lost 0 bases. Germline assignment: CDR1 LGHNA and CDR2 YNFKEQ. CDR3 size: 16 residues. In nucleotides, the CDR3 is TGTGCCAGCAGCCCAGGGGGCTTAAGCTCCTACAATGAGCAGTTCTTC. Translation gives CASSPGGLSSYNEQFF.

This clone was detected a few times. V gene TRBV7-8 combines with J gene TRBJ2-5; D gene ambiguous. V was shortened by 1 base and J by 4 bases, with 10 bases between the two germline ends. The CDR3 runs to 14 residues. Germline-derived CDR1 and CDR2 are SGHVS and FQNEAQ. The CDR3 nucleotides are TGTGCCAGCAGCTTAGGCGTCATAGGAGAGACCCAGTACTTC. Its protein is CASSLGVIGETQYF.

In nucleotides, the CDR3 is TGTGCCAGCTCACCCGGAGCTCGGGATCAGCCCCAGCATTTT. It encodes CASSPGARDQPQHF. The chain has TRBV18 and TRBJ1-5; D remains ambiguous. V lost 3 bases to trimming and J lost 5 bases, with 11 bases between them. Germline loops: CDR1 KGHSH, CDR2 LQKENI. The CDR3 is 14 amino acids.